The rows below give T cell receptor beta chains drawn from one sample of a study of blood T cell repertoires in COVID-19. The repertoire was sequenced with immunoSEQ multiplex PCR; TCRdb's copy has only in-frame clones and lacks some. The profile shows approximately 200,000 clones, 85% of them singletons. The sample taken for sequencing was PBMCs or T cells enriched from blood (not recorded which). These receptors were taken from a man aged 40-49 years who had recovered from COVID-19. The CDR3 runs from the conserved cysteine through the conserved F or W. The order of the fields is clone size, D gene, J gene, CDR3 length, V gene, CDR3 DNA, CDR3 protein. A D gene is named only where the DNA matches it firmly. Some rows have no size entry. The others give once, few or many, or a class for an expanded clone.

once	TRBD1	TRBJ2-7	16	TRBV7-8	TGTGCCAGCAGCTTAGCCACCCAGGGGGCGCTTGACGAGCAGTACTTC	CASSLATQGALDEQYF
NA	NA	TRBJ2-2	15	TRBV24-1	TGTGCCACCAGTGATTTGTTCGGACAAACCGGGGAGCTGTTTTTT	CATSDLFGQTGELFF
NA	NA	TRBJ2-5	13	TRBV20-1	TGCAGTGCTAGTGGCGGGAACCAAGAGACCCAGTACTTC	CSASGGNQETQYF
NA	TRBD1	TRBJ1-3	16	TRBV5-6	TGTGCCAGCAGCCGAGGGGGCCCAAGCTCTGGAAACACCATATATTTT	CASSRGGPSSGNTIYF
NA	TRBD2	TRBJ2-1	18	TRBV7-9	TGTGCCAGCAGCGCAGGGAGGACTAGCGGGACATCCTACAATGAGCAGTTCTTC	CASSAGRTSGTSYNEQFF
NA	NA	TRBJ2-2	16	TRBV30	TGTGCCTGGACTGCACTGAACCCCTACAACACCGGGGAGCTGTTTTTT	CAWTALNPYNTGELFF
NA	NA	TRBJ1-6	19	TRBV7-3	TGTGCCAGCAGCCCCGGAAGCCACCAGGGGAGCTCCTATAATTCACCCCTCCACTTT	CASSPGSHQGSSYNSPLHF
NA	TRBD1	TRBJ2-2	16	TRBV7-2	TGTGCCAGCAGCTTAATCGGGACAGGGGGCACCGGGGAGCTGTTTTTT	CASSLIGTGGTGELFF
NA	TRBD2	TRBJ2-3	14	TRBV5-1	TGCGCCAGCAGCTTGCGGGGGGACACAGATACGCAGTATTTT	CASSLRGDTDTQYF
NA	NA	TRBJ1-2	13	TRBV6-5	TGTGCCAGCAGCGGTACGGCGGGGGGCGGCTACACCTTC	CASSGTAGGGYTF
NA	TRBD1	TRBJ2-7	14	TRBV19	TGTGCCAGTAGTAGCGGGACAGGGACGTACGAGCAGTACTTC	CASSSGTGTYEQYF
NA	NA	TRBJ1-1	15	TRBV27	TGTGCCAGCATTGAGACGGGGGGGCTGGACACTGAAGCTTTCTTT	CASIETGGLDTEAFF
NA	TRBD2	TRBJ2-1	16	TRBV5-1	TGCGCCAGCAGCCCCCCGGGACTAGCGTCCCTCAATGAGCAGTTCTTC	CASSPPGLASLNEQFF
NA	TRBD1	TRBJ2-7	14	TRBV7-6	TGTGCCAGCAGCTCCCGGGACAGGATCTACGAGCAGTACTTC	CASSSRDRIYEQYF
NA	TRBD2	TRBJ2-1	16	TRBV5-6	TGTGCCAGCAGCTTTTCCCCGGGACTAGCGGGAGGGGAGCAGTTCTTC	CASSFSPGLAGGEQFF
once	TRBD2	TRBJ2-2	14	TRBV19	TGTGCCAGTAGGGGACTAGCGGGAGTCGGGGAGCTGTTTTTT	CASRGLAGVGELFF
NA	NA	TRBJ2-7	15	TRBV4-1	TGCGCCAGCAGCTACCTAGTGGAGTCATCCTACGAGCAGTACTTC	CASSYLVESSYEQYF
NA	NA	TRBJ1-4	15	TRBV7-9	TGTGCCAGCAGCTTAGATTCAGGGACTAATGAAAAACTGTTTTTT	CASSLDSGTNEKLFF
NA	NA	TRBJ2-7	12	TRBV30	TGTGCCTGGAGCGATACAGGGCGTGAGCAGTACTTC	CAWSDTGREQYF
NA	NA	TRBJ2-5	14	TRBV7-9	TGTGCCAGCAGCTTAGCTGGGACTTGGGAGACCCAGTACTTC	CASSLAGTWETQYF
NA	TRBD1	TRBJ2-7	15	TRBV2	TGTGCCAGCACCGTCGAGGGGACAGGGGCTAACGAGCAGTACTTC	CASTVEGTGANEQYF
NA	TRBD1	TRBJ1-2	16	TRBV24-1	TGTGCCACCAGTGATATAGGGACAGGGGGCGCCTTTGGCTACACCTTC	CATSDIGTGGAFGYTF
NA	TRBD2	TRBJ2-2	16	TRBV19	TGTGCCAGTAGCTACCGACTAGCGGGAGGCACCGGGGAGCTGTTTTTT	CASSYRLAGGTGELFF
many	NA	TRBJ2-2	14	TRBV6-4	TGTGCCAGCAGTGACCGACAGAACACCGGGGAGCTGTTTTTT	CASSDRQNTGELFF
once	TRBD2	TRBJ2-1	16	TRBV11-3	TGTGCCAGCAGCTTAGATCTTGGCGGGAGGGTTAATGAGCAGTTCTTC	CASSLDLGGRVNEQFF
NA	TRBD1	TRBJ1-6	14	TRBV14	TGTGCCAGCAGCCTGGACAGGGGCGGTTCACCCCTCCACTTT	CASSLDRGGSPLHF
NA	TRBD1	TRBJ1-2	13	TRBV2	TGTGCCAGCAGCTTTACAGGGGATGATGGCTACACCTTC	CASSFTGDDGYTF
NA	TRBD1	TRBJ1-1	17	TRBV3-1/TRBV3-2	TGTGCCAGCAGCCATCCCGGGACAGGGGAATCCAACACTGAAGCTTTCTTT	CASSHPGTGESNTEAFF
NA	NA	TRBJ2-1	14	TRBV5-1	TGCGCCAGCAAAAGCGGGTTCGGGAACAATGAGCAGTTCTTC	CASKSGFGNNEQFF
NA	TRBD1	TRBJ2-2	15	TRBV19	TGTGCCAGTAGTTCGGGACAGGGGAACACCGGGGAGCTGTTTTTT	CASSSGQGNTGELFF
NA	NA	TRBJ1-1	13	TRBV21-1	TGTGCCAGCAGCTCACAGGGAGGGACTGAAGCTTTCTTT	CASSSQGGTEAFF
NA	TRBD2	TRBJ2-1	15	TRBV25-1	TGTGCCAGCAGAGGACTAGCGGGGCTTTTGGATGAGCAGTTCTTC	CASRGLAGLLDEQFF
NA	NA	TRBJ1-1	15	TRBV11-1	TGTGCCAGCAGCAAAATTACAGGAGAGAACACTGAAGCTTTCTTT	CASSKITGENTEAFF
NA	NA	TRBJ1-2	14	TRBV6-5	TGTGCCAGCTCCATGAGCACAGGGCGTAACGGCTACACCTTC	CASSMSTGRNGYTF
NA	NA	TRBJ2-7	11	TRBV30	TGTGCCTGGAGTGTCGGCTACGAGCAGTACTTC	CAWSVGYEQYF
once	NA	TRBJ2-7	12	TRBV5-1	TGCGCCAGCAGCGCCAGGGGTCCCGAGCAGTACTTC	CASSARGPEQYF
NA	NA	TRBJ1-2	16	TRBV21-1	TGTGCCAGCAGCAAGAGGGAGGGACGGCTTAGGTGGGGCTACACCTTC	CASSKREGRLRWGYTF
once	NA	TRBJ1-3	15	TRBV5-1	TGCGCCAGCAGCTATTACGGGGGATCTGGAAACACCATATATTTT	CASSYYGGSGNTIYF
NA	NA	TRBJ2-2	17	TRBV5-1	TGCGCCAGCAGCTTGGCTTTGGGGGCCCAAGGCACCGGGGAGCTGTTTTTT	CASSLALGAQGTGELFF
NA	TRBD1	TRBJ2-2	17	TRBV3-1/TRBV3-2	TGTGCCAGCAGCCAAGTCGGGCAGGGGGCGTTTTCCGGGGAGCTGTTTTTT	CASSQVGQGAFSGELFF